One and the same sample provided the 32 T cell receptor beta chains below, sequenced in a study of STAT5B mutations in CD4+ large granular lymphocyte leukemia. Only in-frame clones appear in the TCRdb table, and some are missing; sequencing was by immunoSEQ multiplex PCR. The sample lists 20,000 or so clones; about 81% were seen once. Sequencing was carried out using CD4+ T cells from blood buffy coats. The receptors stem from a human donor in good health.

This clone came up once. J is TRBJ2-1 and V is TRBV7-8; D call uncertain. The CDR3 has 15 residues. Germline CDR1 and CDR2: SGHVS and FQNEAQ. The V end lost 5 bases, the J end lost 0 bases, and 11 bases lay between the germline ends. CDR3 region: CASSTTRYSYNEQFF. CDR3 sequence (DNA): TGTGCCAGCAGCACAACTCGATACTCCTACAATGAGCAGTTCTTC. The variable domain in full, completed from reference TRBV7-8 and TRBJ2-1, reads GAGVSQSPRYKVAKRGQDVALRCDPISGHVSLFWYQQALGQGPEFLTYFQNEAQLDKSGLPSDRFFAERPEGSVSTLKIQRTQQEDSAVYLCASSTTRYSYNEQFFGPGTRLTVL.

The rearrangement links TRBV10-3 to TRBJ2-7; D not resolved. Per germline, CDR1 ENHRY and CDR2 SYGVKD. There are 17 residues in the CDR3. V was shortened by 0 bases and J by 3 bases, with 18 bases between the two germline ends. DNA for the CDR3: TGTGCCATCAGTGAGTCGGTTGGGGTGACTTGGGGCTACGAGCAGTACTTC. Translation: CAISESVGVTWGYEQYF.

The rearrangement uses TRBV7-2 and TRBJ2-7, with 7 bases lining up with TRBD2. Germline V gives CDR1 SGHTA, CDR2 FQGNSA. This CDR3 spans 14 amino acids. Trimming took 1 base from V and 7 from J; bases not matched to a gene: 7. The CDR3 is CASSLVAGLQEQYF. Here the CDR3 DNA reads TGTGCCAGCAGCTTAGTAGCGGGTTTACAAGAGCAGTACTTC. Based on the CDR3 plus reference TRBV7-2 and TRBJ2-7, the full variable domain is GAGVSQSPSNKVTEKGKDVELRCDPISGHTALYWYRQSLGQGLEFLIYFQGNSAPDKSGLPSDRFSAERTGGSVSTLTIQRTQQEDSAVYLCASSLVAGLQEQYFGPGTRLTVT.

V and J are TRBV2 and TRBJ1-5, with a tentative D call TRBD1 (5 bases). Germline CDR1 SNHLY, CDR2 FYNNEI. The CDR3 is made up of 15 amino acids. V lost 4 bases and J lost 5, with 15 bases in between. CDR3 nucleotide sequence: TGTGCCAGCAGTGGGGGGACCGAACCCTATCAGCCCCAGCATTTT. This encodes CASSGGTEPYQPQHF. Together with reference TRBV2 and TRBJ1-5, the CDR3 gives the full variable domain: EPEVTQTPSHQVTQMGQEVILRCVPISNHLYFYWYRQILGQKVEFLVSFYNNEISEKSEIFDDQFSVERPDGSNFTLKIRSTKLEDSAMYFCASSGGTEPYQPQHFGDGTRLSIL.

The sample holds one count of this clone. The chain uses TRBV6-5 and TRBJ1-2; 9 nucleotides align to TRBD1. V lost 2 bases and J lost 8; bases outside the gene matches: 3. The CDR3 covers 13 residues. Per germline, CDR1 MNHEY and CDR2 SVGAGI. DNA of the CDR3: TGTGCCAGCAGTTACGGACAGGGGACGGGCTACACCTTC. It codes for CASSYGQGTGYTF.

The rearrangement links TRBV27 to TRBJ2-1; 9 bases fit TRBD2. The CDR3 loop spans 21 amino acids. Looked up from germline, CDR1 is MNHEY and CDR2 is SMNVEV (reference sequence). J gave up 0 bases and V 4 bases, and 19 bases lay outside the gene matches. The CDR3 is CASSSSRVAGEFWSSYNEQFF. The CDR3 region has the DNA TGTGCCAGCAGTTCCTCTAGGGTAGCGGGGGAGTTTTGGAGCTCCTACAATGAGCAGTTCTTC.

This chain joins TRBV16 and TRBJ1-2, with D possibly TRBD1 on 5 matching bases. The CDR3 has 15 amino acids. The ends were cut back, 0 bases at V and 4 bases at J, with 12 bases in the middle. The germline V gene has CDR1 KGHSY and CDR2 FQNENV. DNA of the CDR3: TGTGCCAGCAGCCAATCGGGCAGGGTGATCTATGGCTACACCTTC. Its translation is CASSQSGRVIYGYTF.

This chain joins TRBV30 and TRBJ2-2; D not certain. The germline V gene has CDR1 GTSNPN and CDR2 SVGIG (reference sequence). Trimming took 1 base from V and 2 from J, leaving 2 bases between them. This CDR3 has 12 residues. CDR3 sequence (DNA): TGTGCCTGGAGTGAAAACACCGGGGAGCTGTTTTTT. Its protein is CAWSENTGELFF.

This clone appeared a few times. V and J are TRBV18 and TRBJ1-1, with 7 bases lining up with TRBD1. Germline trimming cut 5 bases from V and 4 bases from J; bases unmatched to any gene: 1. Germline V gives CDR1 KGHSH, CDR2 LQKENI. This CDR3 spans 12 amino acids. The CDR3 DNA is TGTGCCAGCTCAAACAGGGGCACTGAAGCTTTCTTT. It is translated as CASSNRGTEAFF.

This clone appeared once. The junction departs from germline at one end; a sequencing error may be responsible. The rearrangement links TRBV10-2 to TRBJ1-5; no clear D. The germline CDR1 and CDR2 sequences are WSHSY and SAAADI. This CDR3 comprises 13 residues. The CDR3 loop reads CASSESGLARRDF. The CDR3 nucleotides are TGCGCCAGCAGTGAGTCTGGTTTGGCACGGAGGGATTTT.

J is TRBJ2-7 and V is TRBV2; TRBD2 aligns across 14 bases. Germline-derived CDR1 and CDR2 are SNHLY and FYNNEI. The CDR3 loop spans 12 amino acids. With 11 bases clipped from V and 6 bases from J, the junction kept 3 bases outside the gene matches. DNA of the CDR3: TGTGCCGGGACTAGCGGGAGACTCGAGCAGTACTTC. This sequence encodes CAGTSGRLEQYF.

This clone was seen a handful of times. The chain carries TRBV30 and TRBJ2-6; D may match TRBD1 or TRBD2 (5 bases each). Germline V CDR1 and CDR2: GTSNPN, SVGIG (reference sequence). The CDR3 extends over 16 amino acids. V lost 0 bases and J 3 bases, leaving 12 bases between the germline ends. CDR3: CAWSVQLGVGANVLTF. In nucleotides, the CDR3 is TGTGCCTGGAGTGTACAGTTGGGGGTTGGGGCCAACGTCCTGACTTTC. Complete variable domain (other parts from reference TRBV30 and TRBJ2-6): SQTIHQWPATLVQPVGSPLSLECTVEGTSNPNLYWYRQAAGRGLQLLFYSVGIGQISSEVPQNLSASRPQDRQFILSSKKLLLSDSGFYLCAWSVQLGVGANVLTFGAGSRLTVL.

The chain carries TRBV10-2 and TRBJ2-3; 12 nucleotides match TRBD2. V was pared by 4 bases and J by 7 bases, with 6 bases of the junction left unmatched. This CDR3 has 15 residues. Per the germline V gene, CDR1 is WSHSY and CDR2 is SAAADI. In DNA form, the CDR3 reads TGCGCCAGCAGTGTCCTAGCGGGAGGGAGCAATACGCAGTATTTT. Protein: CASSVLAGGSNTQYF.

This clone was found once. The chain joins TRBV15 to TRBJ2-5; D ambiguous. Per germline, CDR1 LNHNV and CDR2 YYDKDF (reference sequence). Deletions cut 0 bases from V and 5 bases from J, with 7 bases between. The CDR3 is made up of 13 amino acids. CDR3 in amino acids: CATSRDPAETQYF. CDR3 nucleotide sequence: TGTGCCACCAGCAGAGATCCCGCGGAGACCCAGTACTTC.

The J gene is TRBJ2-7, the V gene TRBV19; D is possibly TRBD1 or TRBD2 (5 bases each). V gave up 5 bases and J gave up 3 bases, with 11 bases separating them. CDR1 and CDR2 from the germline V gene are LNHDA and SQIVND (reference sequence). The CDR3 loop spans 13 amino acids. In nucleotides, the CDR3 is TGTGCCAGTAGTTCGATTGGGGGCTACGAGCAGTACTTC. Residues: CASSSIGGYEQYF.

In DNA, the CDR3 is TGCGCCAGCAGTGAGTCAGGGATTTTGGGCACTGAAGCTTTCTTT. Amino acid sequence: CASSESGILGTEAFF. The J gene is TRBJ1-1, the V gene TRBV10-1; no clear D. The V end was cut by 0 bases, the J end by 4 bases, with 12 bases between. CDR3 size: 15 residues. Germline V gene data show CDR1 as WNHNN and CDR2 as SYGVQD (reference sequence).

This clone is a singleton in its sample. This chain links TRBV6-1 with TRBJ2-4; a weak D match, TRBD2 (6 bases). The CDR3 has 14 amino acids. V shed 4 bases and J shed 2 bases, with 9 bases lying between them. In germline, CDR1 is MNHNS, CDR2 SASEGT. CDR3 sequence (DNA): TGTGCCAGCAGTGTACTAGCAACCAAAAACATTCAGTACTTC. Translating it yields CASSVLATKNIQYF.

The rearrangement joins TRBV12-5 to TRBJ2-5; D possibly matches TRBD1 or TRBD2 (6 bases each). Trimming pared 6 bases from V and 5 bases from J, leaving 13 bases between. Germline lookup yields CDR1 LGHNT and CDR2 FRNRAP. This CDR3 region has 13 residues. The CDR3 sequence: CASGGGPLETQYF. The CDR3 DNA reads TGTGCTAGTGGAGGGGGGCCGTTGGAGACCCAGTACTTC.

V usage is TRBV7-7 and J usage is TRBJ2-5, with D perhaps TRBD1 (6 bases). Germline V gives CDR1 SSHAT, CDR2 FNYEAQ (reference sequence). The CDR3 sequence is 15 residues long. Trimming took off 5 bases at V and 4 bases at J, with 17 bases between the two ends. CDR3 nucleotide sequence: TGTGCCAGCAGCCGACAGGCTGGCGATTTAGAGACCCAGTACTTC. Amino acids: CASSRQAGDLETQYF.

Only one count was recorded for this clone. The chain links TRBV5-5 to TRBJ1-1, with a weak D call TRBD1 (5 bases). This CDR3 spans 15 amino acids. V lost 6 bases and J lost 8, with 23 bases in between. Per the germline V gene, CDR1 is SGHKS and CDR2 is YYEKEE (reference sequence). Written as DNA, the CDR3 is TGTGCCAGCAACTTCGGTCCAGGGAGAACTGGGGAAGCTTTCTTT. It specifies CASNFGPGRTGEAFF.

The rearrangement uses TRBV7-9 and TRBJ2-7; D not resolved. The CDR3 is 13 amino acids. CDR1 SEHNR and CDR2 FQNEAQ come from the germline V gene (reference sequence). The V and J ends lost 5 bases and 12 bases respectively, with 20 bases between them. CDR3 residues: CASSPDPHLRVYF. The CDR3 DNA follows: TGTGCCAGCAGCCCAGACCCCCACCTTAGGGTGTACTTC.

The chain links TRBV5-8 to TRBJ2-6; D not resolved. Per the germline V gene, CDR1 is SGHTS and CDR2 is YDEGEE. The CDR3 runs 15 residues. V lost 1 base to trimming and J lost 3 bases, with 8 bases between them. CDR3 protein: CASSLKRFGANVLTF. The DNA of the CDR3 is TGTGCCAGCAGCTTGAAAAGATTTGGGGCCAACGTCCTGACTTTC.

The DNA of the CDR3 is TGTGCCAGTAGGACAGGGTTCACCGGGGAGCTGTTTTTT. Its translation: CASRTGFTGELFF. The J gene is TRBJ2-2, the V gene TRBV19; 7 bases match TRBD1. V shed 6 bases, J shed 4 bases, and the junction held 2 bases outside the gene matches. The CDR3 length is 13 residues. Germline V gene sequence: CDR1 LNHDA, CDR2 SQIVND (reference sequence). Full variable domain (missing parts from reference TRBV19 and TRBJ2-2): DGGITQSPKYLFRKEGQNVTLSCEQNLNHDAMYWYRQDPGQGLRLIYYSQIVNDFQKGDIAEGYSVSREKKESFPLTVTSAQKNPTAFYLCASRTGFTGELFFGEGSRLTVL.

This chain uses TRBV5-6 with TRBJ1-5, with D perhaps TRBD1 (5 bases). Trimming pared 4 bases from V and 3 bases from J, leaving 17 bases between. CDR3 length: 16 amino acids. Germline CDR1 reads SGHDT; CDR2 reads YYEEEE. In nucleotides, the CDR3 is TGTGCCAGCAGCCCGGACCGGGGGACGTCCAATCAGCCCCAGCATTTT. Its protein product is CASSPDRGTSNQPQHF.

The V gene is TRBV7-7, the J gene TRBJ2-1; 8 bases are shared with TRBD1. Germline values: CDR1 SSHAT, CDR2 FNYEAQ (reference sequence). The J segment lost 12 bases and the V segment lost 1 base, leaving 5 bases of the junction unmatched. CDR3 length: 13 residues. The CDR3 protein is CASSLGWDRTQFF. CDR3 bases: TGTGCCAGCAGCTTAGGGTGGGACAGGACGCAGTTCTTC.

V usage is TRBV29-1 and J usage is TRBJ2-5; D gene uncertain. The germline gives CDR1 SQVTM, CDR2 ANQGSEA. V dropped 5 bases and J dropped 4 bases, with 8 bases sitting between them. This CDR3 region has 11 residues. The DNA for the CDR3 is TGCAGCGTTCGCGTAGCAGAGACCCAGTACTTC. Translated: CSVRVAETQYF.

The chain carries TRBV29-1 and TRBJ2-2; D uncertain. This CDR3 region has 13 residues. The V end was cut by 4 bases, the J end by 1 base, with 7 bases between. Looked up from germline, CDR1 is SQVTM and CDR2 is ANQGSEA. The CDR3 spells CSVGQLNTGELFF. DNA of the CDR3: TGCAGCGTTGGGCAGCTGAACACCGGGGAGCTGTTTTTT.

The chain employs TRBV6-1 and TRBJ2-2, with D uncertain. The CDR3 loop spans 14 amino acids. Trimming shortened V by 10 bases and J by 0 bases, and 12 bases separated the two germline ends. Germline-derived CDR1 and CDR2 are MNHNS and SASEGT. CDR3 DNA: TGTGCCACCCGGAGTCAATCGAACACCGGGGAGCTGTTTTTT. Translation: CATRSQSNTGELFF.

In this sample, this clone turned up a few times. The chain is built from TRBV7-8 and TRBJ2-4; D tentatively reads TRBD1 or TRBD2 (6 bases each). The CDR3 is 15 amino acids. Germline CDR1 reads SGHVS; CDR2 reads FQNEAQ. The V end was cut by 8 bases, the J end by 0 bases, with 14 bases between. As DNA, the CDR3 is TGTGCCAGCGGAAAGGGGGGATTAGCCAAAAACATTCAGTACTTC. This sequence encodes CASGKGGLAKNIQYF.

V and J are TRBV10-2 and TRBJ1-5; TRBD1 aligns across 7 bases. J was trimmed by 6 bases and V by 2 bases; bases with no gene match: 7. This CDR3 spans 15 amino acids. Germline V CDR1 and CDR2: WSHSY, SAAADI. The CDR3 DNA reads TGCGCCAGCAGTGAGATTGACAGGGTCGCTCAGCCCCAGCATTTT. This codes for CASSEIDRVAQPQHF.

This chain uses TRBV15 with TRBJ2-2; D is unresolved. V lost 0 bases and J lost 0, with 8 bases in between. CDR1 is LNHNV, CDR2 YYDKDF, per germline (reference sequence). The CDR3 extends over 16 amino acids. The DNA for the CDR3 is TGTGCCACCAGCAGAGATAGAGCCGCGAACACCGGGGAGCTGTTTTTT. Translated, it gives CATSRDRAANTGELFF.

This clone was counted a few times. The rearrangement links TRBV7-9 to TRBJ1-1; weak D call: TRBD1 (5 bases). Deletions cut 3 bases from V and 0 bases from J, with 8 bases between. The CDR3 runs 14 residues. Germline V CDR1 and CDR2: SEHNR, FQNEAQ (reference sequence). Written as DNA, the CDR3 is TGTGCCAGCAGCTTGGAGGGGATGAACACTGAAGCTTTCTTT. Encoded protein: CASSLEGMNTEAFF. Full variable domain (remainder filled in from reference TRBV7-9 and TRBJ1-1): DTGVSQNPRHKITKRGQNVTFRCDPISEHNRLYWYRQTLGQGPEFLTYFQNEAQLEKSRLLSDRFSAERPKGSFSTLEIQRTEQGDSAMYLCASSLEGMNTEAFFGQGTRLTVV.